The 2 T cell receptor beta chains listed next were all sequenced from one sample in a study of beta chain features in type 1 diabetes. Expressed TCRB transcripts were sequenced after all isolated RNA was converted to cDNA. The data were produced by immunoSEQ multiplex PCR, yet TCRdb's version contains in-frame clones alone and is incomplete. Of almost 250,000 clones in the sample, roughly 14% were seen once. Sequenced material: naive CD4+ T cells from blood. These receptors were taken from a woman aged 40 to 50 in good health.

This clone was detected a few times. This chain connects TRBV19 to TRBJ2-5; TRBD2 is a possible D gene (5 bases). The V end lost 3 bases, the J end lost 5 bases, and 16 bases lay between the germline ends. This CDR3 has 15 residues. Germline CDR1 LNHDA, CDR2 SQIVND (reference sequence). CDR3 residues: CASSIRLAVLETQYF. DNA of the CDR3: TGTGCCAGTAGTATCCGGCTAGCCGTATTGGAGACCCAGTACTTC.

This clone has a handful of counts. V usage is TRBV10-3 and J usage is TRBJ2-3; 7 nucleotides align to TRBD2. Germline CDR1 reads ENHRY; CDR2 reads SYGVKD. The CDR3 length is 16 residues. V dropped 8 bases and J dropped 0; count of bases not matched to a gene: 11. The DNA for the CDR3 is TGTGCCATCCGGGACTACCGAACCTCTAGCACAGATACGCAGTATTTT. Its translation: CAIRDYRTSSTDTQYF.